What follows are 23 T cell receptor beta chains derived from one specimen sequenced in a study of T cell changes during pregnancy in multiple sclerosis. Produced via immunoSEQ multiplex PCR; TCRdb's table is partial and in-frame only. The repertoire consists of some 40,000 clones, with 93% occurring once and the leading ten covering approximately 0.44%. This sample comprised CD4+ T cells from peripheral blood mononuclear cells, obtained in the first trimester of pregnancy. The source is a female donor with multiple sclerosis, enrolled in a pregnancy study.

The J gene is TRBJ1-1, the V gene TRBV6-1, with 7 bases aligning to TRBD1. This CDR3 has 15 residues. CDR1 and CDR2 (germline): MNHNS, SASEGT. V was clipped by 6 bases and J by 0 bases; unmatched bases: 7. This CDR3 is CASRLDRAMNTEAFF. Here the CDR3 DNA reads TGTGCCAGCAGGCTCGACAGGGCAATGAACACTGAAGCTTTCTTT.

The V call is TRBV7-9, the J call TRBJ2-7, with TRBD1 matching 7 bases. Losses at the gene ends were 5 bases for V and 7 bases for J; bases not matched to a gene: 11. CDR1 SEHNR and CDR2 FQNEAQ come from the germline V gene (reference sequence). This CDR3 has 14 amino acids. CDR3 protein: CASSPVSGTDEQYF. The CDR3 coding sequence is TGTGCCAGCAGCCCCGTATCCGGGACAGATGAGCAGTACTTC.

The chain carries TRBV6-1 and TRBJ2-7; D not certain. The germline CDR1 and CDR2 sequences are MNHNS and SASEGT. The CDR3 runs to 15 residues. The germline V and J ends were trimmed by 6 bases and 6 bases, with 21 bases remaining between them. CDR3: CASSDARVPRREQYF. In nucleotides, the CDR3 is TGTGCCAGCAGCGACGCTCGGGTCCCTCGCCGCGAGCAGTACTTC.

The chain has TRBV7-2 and TRBJ1-4, with TRBD1 identical over 8 bases. The CDR3 length is 15 residues. The V gene end was trimmed by 5 bases and the J gene end by 8 bases; junction bases not matched to a gene: 10. Germline CDR1 reads SGHTA; CDR2 reads FQGNSA. The CDR3 region is CASSISGGGREKLFF. CDR3 coding DNA: TGTGCCAGCAGCATCTCAGGGGGCGGTAGGGAAAAACTGTTTTTT.

The rearrangement joins TRBV2 to TRBJ1-2; perhaps TRBD1 as D (5 bases). Germline V gene sequence: CDR1 SNHLY, CDR2 FYNNEI. This CDR3 region has 12 residues. Trimming removed 10 bases at V and 6 bases at J, with 15 bases between. This chain's CDR3 is CATPGGADGYTF. For the CDR3, the DNA is TGTGCCACTCCAGGCGGGGCAGATGGCTACACCTTC.

The V call is TRBV18, the J call TRBJ1-2; the match to TRBD1 covers 10 bases. Germline V CDR1 and CDR2: KGHSH, LQKENI. This CDR3 is 16 amino acids long. V gave up 3 bases and J gave up 6 bases; unmatched junction bases: 10. The CDR3 region has the DNA TGTGCCAGCTCACCTCGACAGGGGGCAGAGAGGAATGGCTACACCTTC. This gives the protein CASSPRQGAERNGYTF.

The chain carries TRBV7-3 and TRBJ2-2; weak D call: TRBD2 (6 bases). Germline V gene lookup returns CDR1 SGHTA and CDR2 FQGTGA. The CDR3 spans 15 residues. V lost 3 bases, J lost 1 base, and 9 bases lay in between. This chain's CDR3 is CASSFSGGNTGELFF. The CDR3 nucleotides read TGTGCCAGCAGCTTTTCCGGGGGGAACACCGGGGAGCTGTTTTTT.

The chain employs TRBV7-2 and TRBJ1-1, with TRBD1 matching over 9 bases. The CDR3 has 16 residues. After removal of 3 bases from V and 1 base from J, the junction contained 6 bases not matched to a gene. Germline V gives CDR1 SGHTA, CDR2 FQGNSA. The CDR3 reads CASSFPQGAANTEAFF. CDR3 DNA: TGTGCCAGCAGCTTTCCACAGGGGGCTGCGAACACTGAAGCTTTCTTT.

The V call is TRBV18, the J call TRBJ2-1; the D gene is possibly TRBD1 (6 bases). The V gene lost 2 bases and the J gene lost 0 bases, with 14 bases spanning the gap. From germline, CDR1 is KGHSH and CDR2 LQKENI. The CDR3 is 17 amino acids. The CDR3 here is CASSPNRAGSSYNEQFF. CDR3 coding DNA: TGTGCCAGCTCACCAAACAGGGCTGGGTCCTCCTACAATGAGCAGTTCTTC.

The rearrangement joins TRBV13 to TRBJ2-7; 14 nucleotides line up with TRBD2. V gave up 4 bases and J gave up 6 bases; unmatched junction bases: 11. Germline values: CDR1 PRHDT, CDR2 FYEKMQ (reference sequence). This CDR3 contains 17 residues. This chain's CDR3 is CASSWGLAGVQGGEQYF. CDR3 bases: TGTGCCAGCAGCTGGGGACTAGCGGGAGTCCAGGGGGGCGAGCAGTACTTC.

This clone was detected once. The rearrangement uses TRBV30 and TRBJ2-3; D gene unclear. The CDR3 runs 13 residues. Germline V gene lookup returns CDR1 GTSNPN and CDR2 SVGIG (reference sequence). V lost 0 bases, J lost 8 bases, and 12 bases lay in between. CDR3 sequence (DNA): TGTGCCTGGAGTGTGGGCAGTTCAGCTACGCAGTATTTT. Translated: CAWSVGSSATQYF.

The rearrangement uses TRBV2 and TRBJ1-5; D ambiguous. This CDR3 is built from 13 residues. The V end lost 6 bases, the J end lost 1 base, and 7 bases lay between the germline ends. CDR1 is SNHLY and CDR2 is FYNNEI in the germline V gene. CDR3 sequence (DNA): TGTGCCAGCAGGAAGAGCAGCAATCAGCCCCAGCATTTT. The encoded protein is CASRKSSNQPQHF.

V gene TRBV19 combines with J gene TRBJ2-5, with a tentative D call TRBD2 (5 bases). Germline V gene data show CDR1 as LNHDA and CDR2 as SQIVND (reference sequence). Trimming took 4 bases from V and 5 from J, leaving 11 bases between them. The CDR3 is made up of 13 amino acids. In DNA, the CDR3 is TGTGCCAGTAGTAGGGGAGTTAGCGAGACCCAGTACTTC. Translating gives CASSRGVSETQYF.

This rearrangement joins TRBV11-1 to TRBJ2-5; 8 bases match TRBD1. The CDR3 runs 13 residues. Germline V CDR1 and CDR2: SGHAT, FQDESV (reference sequence). The junction had 3 bases not matched to a gene; V was cut back by 5 bases and J by 4 bases. CDR3 amino acids: CASSQGAGETQYF. DNA of the CDR3: TGTGCCAGCAGCCAGGGGGCAGGAGAGACCCAGTACTTC.

The genes are TRBV7-2 and TRBJ2-7, with D uncertain. This CDR3 is 15 amino acids long. The germline CDR1 and CDR2 sequences are SGHTA and FQGNSA. The V end was cut by 0 bases, the J end by 0 bases, with 9 bases between. The CDR3 loop reads CASSLAARSSYEQYF. In DNA form, the CDR3 reads TGTGCCAGCAGCTTAGCAGCTAGGAGCTCCTACGAGCAGTACTTC.

This chain links TRBV6-6 with TRBJ1-1; 8 positions match TRBD1. The CDR3 covers 15 residues. V lost 2 bases to trimming and J lost 0 bases; unmatched junction nucleotides: 2. The germline V gene encodes CDR1 MNHNY and CDR2 SVGAGI (reference sequence). The CDR3 DNA follows: TGTGCCAGCAGTTACCCGACAGGGGTGAACACTGAAGCTTTCTTT. Its translation: CASSYPTGVNTEAFF.

This clone was detected once. The chain combines TRBV9 with TRBJ1-1; 9 bases align to TRBD1. The V gene's germline CDR1 is SGDLS and CDR2 YYNGEE. This CDR3 comprises 13 residues. V lost 4 bases to trimming and J lost 8 bases; unmatched junction nucleotides: 6. CDR3 in amino acids: CASSLRGTGEAFF. CDR3 in DNA: TGTGCCAGCAGCCTCCGCGGGACAGGGGAAGCTTTCTTT.

The chain is built from TRBV15 and TRBJ1-1; 8 bases map to TRBD1. This CDR3 has 15 amino acids. Germline trimming cut 3 bases from V and 4 bases from J; bases unmatched to any gene: 7. Germline CDR1 reads LNHNV; CDR2 reads YYDKDF (reference sequence). CDR3 sequence: CATSRDRDRITEAFF. CDR3 nucleotides: TGTGCCACCAGCAGGGACAGGGATAGGATCACTGAAGCTTTCTTT. Filled out from reference TRBV15 and TRBJ1-1, the complete variable domain reads DAMVIQNPRYQVTQFGKPVTLSCSQTLNHNVMYWYQQKSSQAPKLLFHYYDKDFNNEADTPDNFQSRRPNTSFCFLDIRSPGLGDTAMYLCATSRDRDRITEAFFGQGTRLTVV.

This chain connects TRBV7-6 to TRBJ1-1; a possible D gene is TRBD1 (5 bases). The V gene lost 5 bases and the J gene lost 5 bases, with 15 bases spanning the gap. The germline CDR1 and CDR2 sequences are SGHVS and FNYEAQ. CDR3 size: 14 residues. This chain's CDR3 is CASSQRAGRTEAFF. CDR3 DNA: TGTGCCAGCAGCCAGAGGGCAGGGAGGACTGAAGCTTTCTTT.

The V gene is TRBV15, the J gene TRBJ2-3; possible D gene TRBD1, 6 bases. The V end was cut by 1 base, the J end by 3 bases, with 14 bases between. Germline V CDR1 and CDR2: LNHNV, YYDKDF (reference sequence). The CDR3 consists of 16 residues. The CDR3 sequence: CATSRVPGAGTDTQYF. DNA for the CDR3: TGTGCCACCAGCAGAGTCCCAGGGGCAGGGACAGATACGCAGTATTTT.

The CDR3 region is CASSPGQGYYEQYF. In nucleotides, the CDR3 is TGTGCCAGCAGCCCTGGGCAGGGGTACTACGAGCAGTACTTC. The chain links TRBV11-2 to TRBJ2-7; D perhaps matches TRBD1 (6 bases). In germline, CDR1 is SGHAT, CDR2 FQNNGV. The CDR3 totals 14 residues. The V gene lost 5 bases and the J gene lost 3 bases, with 14 bases spanning the gap.

The CDR3 DNA sequence: TGCGCCAGCAGCCGTACGACTAGCCGTAACTACGAGCAGTACTTC. Its translation is CASSRTTSRNYEQYF. The V call is TRBV5-1, the J call TRBJ2-5, with TRBD2 matching 7 bases. The J call is doubtful: the DNA matches TRBJ2-7 better. This CDR3 has 15 residues. CDR1 and CDR2 from the germline V gene are SGHRS and YFSETQ.

The gene calls are TRBV2 and TRBJ2-3, with TRBD1 identical over 11 bases. Germline values: CDR1 SNHLY, CDR2 FYNNEI. Germline trimming cut 8 bases from V and 10 bases from J; bases unmatched to any gene: 14. The CDR3 is 15 residues long. CDR3 coding DNA: TGTGCCAGCCCAGAGGGACAGGGGGAGAGGGGAGCGCAGTATTTT. Protein: CASPEGQGERGAQYF.